This T cell receptor (beta chain) stems from a study of CD8+ T cells in alopecia areata. As for treatment: oral pan-JAK inhibitor, 5-10 mg twice daily. Trimming took 4 bases from V and 6 from J, leaving 16 bases between them. Looked up from germline, CDR1 is SQVTM and CDR2 is ANQGSEA. This CDR3 spans 14 amino acids. Extracted RNA was reverse transcribed into cDNA, the sequencing template. Sequencing was performed with immunoSEQ multiplex PCR; in TCRdb, only in-frame clones are kept and a portion is missing. The sample includes roughly 190,000 clones, roughly 66% of them seen just once. The sequence was collected from a human donor with alopecia areata. The genes are TRBV29-1 and TRBJ2-1; D possibly corresponds to TRBD2 (5 bases). This sample comprised CD4+ T cells sorted from blood, obtained at week 24, from a patient treated with tofacitinib. CDR3 sequence (DNA): TGCAGCGTTGTAAGAGGGATCGGACTCAATGAGCAGTTCTTC. It specifies CSVVRGIGLNEQFF.